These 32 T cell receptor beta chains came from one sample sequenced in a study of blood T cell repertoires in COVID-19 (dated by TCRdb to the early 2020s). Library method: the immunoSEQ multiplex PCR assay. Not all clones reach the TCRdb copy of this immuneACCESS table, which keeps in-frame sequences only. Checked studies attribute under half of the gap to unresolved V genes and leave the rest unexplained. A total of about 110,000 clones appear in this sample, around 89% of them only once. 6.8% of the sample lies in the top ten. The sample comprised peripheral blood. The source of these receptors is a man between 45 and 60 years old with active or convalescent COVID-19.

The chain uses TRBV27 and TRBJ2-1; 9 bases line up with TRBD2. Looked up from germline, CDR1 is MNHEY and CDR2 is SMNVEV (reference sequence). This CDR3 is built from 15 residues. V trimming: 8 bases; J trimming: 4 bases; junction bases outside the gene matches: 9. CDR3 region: CASAERTSVYNEQFF. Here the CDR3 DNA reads TGTGCCAGCGCAGAACGGACTAGCGTATACAATGAGCAGTTCTTC.

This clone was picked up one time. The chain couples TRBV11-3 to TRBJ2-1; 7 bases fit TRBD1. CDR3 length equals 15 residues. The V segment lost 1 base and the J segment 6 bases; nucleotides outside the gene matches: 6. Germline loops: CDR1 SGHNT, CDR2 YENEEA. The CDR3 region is CASSLGQGEVNEQFF. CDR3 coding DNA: TGTGCCAGCAGCTTAGGACAGGGCGAGGTCAATGAGCAGTTCTTC.

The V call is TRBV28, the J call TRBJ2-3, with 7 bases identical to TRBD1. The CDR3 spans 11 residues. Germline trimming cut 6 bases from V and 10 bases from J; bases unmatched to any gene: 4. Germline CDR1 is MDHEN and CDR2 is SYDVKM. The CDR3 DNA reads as TGTGCCAGCAGCGACAGGGCAGCGCAGTATTTT. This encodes CASSDRAAQYF.

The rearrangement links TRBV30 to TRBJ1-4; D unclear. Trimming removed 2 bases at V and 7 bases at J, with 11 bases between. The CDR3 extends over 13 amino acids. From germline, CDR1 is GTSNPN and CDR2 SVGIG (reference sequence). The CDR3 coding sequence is TGTGCCTGGAGTTTCGGGAGTAGTGAAAAACTGTTTTTT. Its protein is CAWSFGSSEKLFF.

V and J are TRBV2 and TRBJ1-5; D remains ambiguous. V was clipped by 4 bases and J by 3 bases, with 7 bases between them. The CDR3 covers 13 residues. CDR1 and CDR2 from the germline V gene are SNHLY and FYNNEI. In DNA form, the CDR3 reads TGTGCCAGCAGTGGAGGGAACAATCAGCCCCAGCATTTT. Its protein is CASSGGNNQPQHF. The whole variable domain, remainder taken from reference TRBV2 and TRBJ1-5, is EPEVTQTPSHQVTQMGQEVILRCVPISNHLYFYWYRQILGQKVEFLVSFYNNEISEKSEIFDDQFSVERPDGSNFTLKIRSTKLEDSAMYFCASSGGNNQPQHFGDGTRLSIL.

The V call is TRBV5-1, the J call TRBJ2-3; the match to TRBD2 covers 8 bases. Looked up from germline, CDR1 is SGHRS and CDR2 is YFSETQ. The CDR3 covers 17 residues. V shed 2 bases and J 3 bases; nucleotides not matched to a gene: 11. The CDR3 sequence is CASSFLSGSSTTDTQYF. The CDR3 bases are TGCGCCAGCAGCTTCCTAAGCGGGAGTAGTACGACAGATACGCAGTATTTT.

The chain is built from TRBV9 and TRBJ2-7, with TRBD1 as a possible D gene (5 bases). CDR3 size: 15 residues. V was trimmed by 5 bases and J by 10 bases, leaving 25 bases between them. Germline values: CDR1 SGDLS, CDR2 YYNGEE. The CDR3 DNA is TGTGCCAGCAGTGTCTTCGGCCAGGAAGGGGTCGAACAGTACTTC. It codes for CASSVFGQEGVEQYF.

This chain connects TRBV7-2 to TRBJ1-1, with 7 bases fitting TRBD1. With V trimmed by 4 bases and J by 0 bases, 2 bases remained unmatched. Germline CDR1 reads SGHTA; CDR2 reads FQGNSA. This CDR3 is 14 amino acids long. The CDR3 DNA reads TGTGCCAGCAGCTCCGGGACAGTGAACACTGAAGCTTTCTTT. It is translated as CASSSGTVNTEAFF.

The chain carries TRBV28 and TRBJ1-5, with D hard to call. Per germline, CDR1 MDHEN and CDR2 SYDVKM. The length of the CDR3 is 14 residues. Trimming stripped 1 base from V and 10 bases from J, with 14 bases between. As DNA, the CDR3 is TGTGCCAGCAGTTTATCACCCCCCCGGGGTCCCCAGCATTTT. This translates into CASSLSPPRGPQHF. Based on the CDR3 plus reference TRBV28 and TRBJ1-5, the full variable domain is DVKVTQSSRYLVKRTGEKVFLECVQDMDHENMFWYRQDPGLGLRLIYFSYDVKMKEKGDIPEGYSVSREKKERFSLILESASTNQTSMYLCASSLSPPRGPQHFGDGTRLSIL.

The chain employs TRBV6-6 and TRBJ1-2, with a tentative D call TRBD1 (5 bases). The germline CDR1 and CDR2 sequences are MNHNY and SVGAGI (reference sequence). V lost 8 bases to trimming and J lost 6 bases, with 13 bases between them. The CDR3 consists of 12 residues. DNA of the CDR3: TGTGCCAGCCAGGGAGGGACCCATGGCTACACCTTC. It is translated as CASQGGTHGYTF.

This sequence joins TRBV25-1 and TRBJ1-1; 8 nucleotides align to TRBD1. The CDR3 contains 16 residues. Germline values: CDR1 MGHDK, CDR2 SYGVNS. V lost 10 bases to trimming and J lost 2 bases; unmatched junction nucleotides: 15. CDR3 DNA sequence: TGTGCCAACCCGACGACCAGGGGGCGTATTAACACTGAAGCTTTCTTT. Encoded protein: CANPTTRGRINTEAFF.

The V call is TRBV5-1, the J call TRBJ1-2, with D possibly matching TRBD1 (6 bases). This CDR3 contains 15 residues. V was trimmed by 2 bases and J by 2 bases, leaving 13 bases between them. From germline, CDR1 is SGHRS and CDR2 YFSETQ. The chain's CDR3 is CASSFLQGVNYGYTF. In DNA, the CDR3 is TGCGCCAGCAGCTTCCTACAGGGAGTAAACTATGGCTACACCTTC.

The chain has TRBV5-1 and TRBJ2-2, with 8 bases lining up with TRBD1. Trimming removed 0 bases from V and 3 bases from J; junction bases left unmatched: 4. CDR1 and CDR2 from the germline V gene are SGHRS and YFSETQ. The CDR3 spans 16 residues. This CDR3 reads CASSLDAGGDTGELFF. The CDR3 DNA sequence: TGCGCCAGCAGCTTGGATGCAGGGGGCGACACCGGGGAGCTGTTTTTT.

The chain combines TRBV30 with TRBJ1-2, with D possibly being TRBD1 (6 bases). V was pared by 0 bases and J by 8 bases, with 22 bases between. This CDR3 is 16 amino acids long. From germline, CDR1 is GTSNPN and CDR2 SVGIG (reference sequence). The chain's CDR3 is CAWSVLGGPGSGGYTF. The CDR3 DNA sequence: TGTGCCTGGAGTGTACTCGGGGGGCCAGGGTCGGGAGGCTACACCTTC. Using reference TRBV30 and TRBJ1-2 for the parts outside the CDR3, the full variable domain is SQTIHQWPATLVQPVGSPLSLECTVEGTSNPNLYWYRQAAGRGLQLLFYSVGIGQISSEVPQNLSASRPQDRQFILSSKKLLLSDSGFYLCAWSVLGGPGSGGYTFGSGTRLTVV.

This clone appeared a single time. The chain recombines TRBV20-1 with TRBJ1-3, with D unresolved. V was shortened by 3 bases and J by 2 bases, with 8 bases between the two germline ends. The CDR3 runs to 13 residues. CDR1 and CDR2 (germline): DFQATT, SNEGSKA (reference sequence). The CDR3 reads CSASSGPGNTIYF. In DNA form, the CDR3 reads TGCAGTGCTAGTTCAGGCCCTGGAAACACCATATATTTT.

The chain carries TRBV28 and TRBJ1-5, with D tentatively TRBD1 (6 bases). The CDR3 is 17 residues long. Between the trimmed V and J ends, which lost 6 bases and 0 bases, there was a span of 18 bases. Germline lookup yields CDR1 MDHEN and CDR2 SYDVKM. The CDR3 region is CASSTPWGPYSNQPQHF. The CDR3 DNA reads TGTGCCAGCAGCACCCCCTGGGGGCCTTATAGCAATCAGCCCCAGCATTTT.

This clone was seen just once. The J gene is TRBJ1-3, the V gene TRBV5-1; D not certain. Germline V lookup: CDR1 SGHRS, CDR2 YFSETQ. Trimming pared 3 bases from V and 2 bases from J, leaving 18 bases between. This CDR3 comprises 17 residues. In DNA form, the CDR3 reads TGCGCCAGCAGCTATCAGGTGGGCTCGGTCACTGGAAACACCATATATTTT. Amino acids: CASSYQVGSVTGNTIYF.

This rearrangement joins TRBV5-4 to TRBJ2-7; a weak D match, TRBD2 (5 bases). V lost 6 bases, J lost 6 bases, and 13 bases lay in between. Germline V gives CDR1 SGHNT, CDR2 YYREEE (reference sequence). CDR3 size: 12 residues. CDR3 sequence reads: CASTVLDGEQYF. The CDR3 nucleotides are TGTGCCAGCACCGTACTAGATGGCGAGCAGTACTTC.

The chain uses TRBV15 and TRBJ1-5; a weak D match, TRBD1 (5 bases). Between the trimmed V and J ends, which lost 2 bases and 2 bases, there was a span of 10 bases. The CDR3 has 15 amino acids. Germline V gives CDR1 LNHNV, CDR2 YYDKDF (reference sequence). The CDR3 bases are TGTGCCACCAGCAGACAGGACAAGCGCAATCAGCCCCAGCATTTT. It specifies CATSRQDKRNQPQHF.

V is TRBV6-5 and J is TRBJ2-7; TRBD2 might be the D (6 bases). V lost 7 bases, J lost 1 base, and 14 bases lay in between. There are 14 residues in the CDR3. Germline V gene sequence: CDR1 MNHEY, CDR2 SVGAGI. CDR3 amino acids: CASNGGADSYEQYF. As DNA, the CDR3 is TGTGCCAGCAATGGAGGGGCAGATTCCTACGAGCAGTACTTC.

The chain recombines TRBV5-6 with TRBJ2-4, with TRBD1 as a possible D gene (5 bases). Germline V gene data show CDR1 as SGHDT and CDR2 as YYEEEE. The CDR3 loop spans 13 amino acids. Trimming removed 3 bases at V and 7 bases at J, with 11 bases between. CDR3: CASSSVGANIQYF. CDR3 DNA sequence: TGTGCCAGCAGCTCGGTAGGGGCTAACATTCAGTACTTC.

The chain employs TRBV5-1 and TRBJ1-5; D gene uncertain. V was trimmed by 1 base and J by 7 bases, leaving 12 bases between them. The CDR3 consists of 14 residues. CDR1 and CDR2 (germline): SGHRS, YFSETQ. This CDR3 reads CASSLTESGQPQHF. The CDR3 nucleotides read TGCGCCAGCAGCTTGACAGAGTCTGGGCAGCCCCAGCATTTT.

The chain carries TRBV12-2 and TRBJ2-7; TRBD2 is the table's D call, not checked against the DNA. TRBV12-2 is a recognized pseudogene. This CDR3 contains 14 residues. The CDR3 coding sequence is TGTGCAAGTCGCTTAGCGAAACGGGTCTACGAGCAGTACTTC. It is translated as CASRLAKRVYEQYF.

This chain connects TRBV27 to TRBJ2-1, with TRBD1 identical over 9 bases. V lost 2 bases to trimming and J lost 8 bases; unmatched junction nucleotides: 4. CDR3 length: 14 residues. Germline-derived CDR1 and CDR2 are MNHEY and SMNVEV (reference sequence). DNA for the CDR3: TGTGCCAGCAGTTTAGGACAGGGGTTCGATGAGCAGTTCTTC. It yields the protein CASSLGQGFDEQFF.

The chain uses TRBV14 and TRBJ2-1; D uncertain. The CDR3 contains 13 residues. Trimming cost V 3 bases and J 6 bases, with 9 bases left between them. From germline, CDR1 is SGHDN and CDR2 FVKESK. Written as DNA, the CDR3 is TGTGCCAGCAGCCAGGCGGTAGGCAATGAGCAGTTCTTC. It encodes CASSQAVGNEQFF.

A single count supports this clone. Here the CDR3 reads CASSPIIYFSGSWGPYNEQFF. As DNA, the CDR3 is TGTGCCAGCAGCCCGATAATATACTTCAGCGGGAGCTGGGGACCGTACAATGAGCAGTTCTTC. The rearrangement joins TRBV14 to TRBJ2-1; TRBD2 agrees at 8 bases. There are 21 residues in the CDR3. J lost 4 bases, V lost 4 bases, and 24 bases had no gene match. Germline assignment: CDR1 SGHDN and CDR2 FVKESK.

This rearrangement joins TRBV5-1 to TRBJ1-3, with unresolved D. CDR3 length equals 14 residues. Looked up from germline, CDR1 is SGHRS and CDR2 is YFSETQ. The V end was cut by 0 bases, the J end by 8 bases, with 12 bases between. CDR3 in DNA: TGCGCCAGCAGCTTGGAGGCCGGGGAGGACACCATATATTTT. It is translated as CASSLEAGEDTIYF.

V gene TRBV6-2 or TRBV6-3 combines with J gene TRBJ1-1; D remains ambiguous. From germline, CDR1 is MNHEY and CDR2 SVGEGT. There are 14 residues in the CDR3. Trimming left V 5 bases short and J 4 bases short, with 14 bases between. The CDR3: CASSAENWSTEAFF. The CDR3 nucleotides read TGTGCCAGCAGTGCCGAAAATTGGAGCACTGAAGCTTTCTTT.

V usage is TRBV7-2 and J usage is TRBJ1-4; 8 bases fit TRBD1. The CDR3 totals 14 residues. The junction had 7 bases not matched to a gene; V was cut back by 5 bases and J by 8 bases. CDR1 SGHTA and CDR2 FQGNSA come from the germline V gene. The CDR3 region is CASSPTGVGEKLFF. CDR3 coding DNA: TGTGCCAGCAGCCCGACAGGGGTCGGGGAAAAACTGTTTTTT.

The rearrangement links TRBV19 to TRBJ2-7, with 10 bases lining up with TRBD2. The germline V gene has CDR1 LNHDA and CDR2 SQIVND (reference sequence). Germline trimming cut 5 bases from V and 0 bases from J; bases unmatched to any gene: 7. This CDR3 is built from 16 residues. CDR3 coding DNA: TGTGCCAGTAGTGCCGTACTAGCGGGGAGCTCCTACGAGCAGTACTTC. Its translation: CASSAVLAGSSYEQYF.

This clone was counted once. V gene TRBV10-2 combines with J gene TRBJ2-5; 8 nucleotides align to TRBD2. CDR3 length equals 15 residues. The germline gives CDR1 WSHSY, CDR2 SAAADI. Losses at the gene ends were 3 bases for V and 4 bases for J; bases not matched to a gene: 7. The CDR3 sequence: CASSDFGRAAETQYF. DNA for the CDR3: TGCGCCAGCAGTGATTTCGGGAGGGCCGCAGAGACCCAGTACTTC.

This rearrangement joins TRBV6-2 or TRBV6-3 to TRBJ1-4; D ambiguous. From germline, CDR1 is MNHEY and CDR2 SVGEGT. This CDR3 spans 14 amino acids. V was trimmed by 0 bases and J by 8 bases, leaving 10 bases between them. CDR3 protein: CASSYSVSTEKLFF. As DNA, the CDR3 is TGTGCCAGCAGTTACTCGGTCAGTACAGAAAAACTGTTTTTT.